This TCR beta chain was captured in a study of T cell responses to AZD1222 COVID-19 vaccine. Whole-study findings and limits: Nearly half of spike-specific TCRs reportedly go after variant regions that carry no mutations. Increases in Spike-specific TCR breadth and depth were seen after two AZD1222 doses. There were vaccine-associated CD4 TCRs across spike, dominant at 160-218 and 743-854.

The assay was immunoSEQ multiplex PCR, and TCRdb's table has in-frame clones only and misses some. The table lists 150,000 to 180,000 clones, 70% to 90% of them singletons, with approximately 7.2% in the top ten. To note about this clone: Its antigen is undetermined.

The input for sequencing was peripheral blood, taken after recovery from COVID-19. This receptor was obtained from an adult who had recovered from COVID-19.

The CDR3 DNA reads TGTGCCAGCAGCTCCCAGGGGAACACTGAAGCTTTCTTT. Residues: CASSSQGNTEAFF. The J gene is TRBJ1-1, the V gene TRBV11-2; D perhaps matches TRBD1 (5 bases). The CDR3 length is 13 residues. Trimming shortened V by 4 bases and J by 1 base, and 7 bases separated the two germline ends. Germline CDR1 and CDR2: SGHAT and FQNNGV. The full variable domain, rest sourced from reference TRBV11-2 and TRBJ1-1, is EAGVAQSPRYKIIEKRQSVAFWCNPISGHATLYWYQQILGQGPKLLIQFQNNGVVDDSQLPKDRFSAERLKGVDSTLKIQPAKLEDSAVYLCASSSQGNTEAFFGQGTRLTVV.